This T cell receptor (beta chain) was identified in a study of identical twins. Study conclusions and caveats: The study found weaker excess twin sharing in beta out-of-frame sequences. Findings came from cross-sectional statistics, without long-term follow-up of donors.

The CDR3 covers 16 residues. Germline CDR1 reads LGHDT; CDR2 reads YNNKEL (reference sequence). V dropped 0 bases and J dropped 0 bases, with 9 bases sitting between them. Points on this clonotype: As yet, its antigen is unknown.

Each CDR3 protein is one row after TCRdb ran MiXCR on the 5' RACE reads. The table includes fewer than 500,000 distinct CDR3 sequences, about 24% detected once. This same sample was also part of a study on T cells expressing NK-cell markers. This second study notes: Within several experiments, an anti-gamma-delta TCR antibody kept the sorting limited to alpha-beta TCR T cells.

Sequencing was carried out using CD4+ T cells sorted from blood. J is TRBJ2-4 and V is TRBV3-1, with D possibly TRBD1 on 5 matching bases. This receptor was taken from a woman in her late teens or twenties in good health. The CDR3 loop reads CASSQEGRLAKNIQYF. In nucleotides, the CDR3 is TGTGCCAGCAGCCAAGAGGGGCGTTTAGCCAAAAACATTCAGTACTTC.